This T cell receptor (beta chain) was sequenced in a study of early T cells in non-severe SARS-CoV-2 infection. Individually, cDNA molecules had unique molecular identifiers attached to them. A single record per CDR3 protein comes from TCRdb applying MiXCR to the 5' RACE reads. This table holds 55,000 or so distinct CDR3 sequences, about 5.9% found once. This clonotype has ten or more counts. This CDR3 region has 17 residues. Trimming took off 0 bases at V and 2 bases at J, with 16 bases between the two ends. Germline loops: CDR1 LGHDT, CDR2 YNNKEL (reference sequence). Sequencing was done on a sample of whole blood. The TCR was taken from an adult who was a healthcare worker with PCR-confirmed SARS-CoV-2 infection or an uninfected control (not recorded which). V gene TRBV3-1 combines with J gene TRBJ2-5; TRBD2 might be the D (6 bases). CDR3 nucleotides: TGTGCCAGCAGCCAAGATTTTGGTAGCGGCACTCAAGAGACCCAGTACTTC. It specifies CASSQDFGSGTQETQYF.